A single sample gave rise to the 15 T cell receptor beta chains below, sequenced in a study of T cells in Graves' hyperthyroidism and ophthalmopathy. From RNA transcripts, TCR beta CDR3 regions were amplified. The study used the HTBI primer set for a first-round RT-PCR of the TCR CDR3. TCRdb re-analysed the multiplex PCR reads in MiXCR, keeping a single row per CDR3 protein. The top ten hold roughly 8.2% of the sample, which has 560,000 or so distinct CDR3 sequences, around 46% seen once. Material: peripheral blood or thyroid tissue (not recorded which). Every receptor here comes from a woman younger than 30 with Graves' hyperthyroidism.

The chain employs TRBV14 and TRBJ1-1, with unresolved D. CDR3 length: 14 amino acids. Per the germline V gene, CDR1 is SGHDN and CDR2 is FVKESK. V lost 0 bases and J lost 10, with 15 bases in between. DNA for the CDR3: TGTGCCAGCAGCCAAGATTACCGGCGCGCCTCAGCTTTCTTT. Its translation: CASSQDYRRASAFF.

This clonotype came up once. The chain has TRBV10-3 and TRBJ2-2, with TRBD1 matching 7 bases. There are 15 residues in the CDR3. The V gene end was trimmed by 10 bases and the J gene end by 1 base; junction bases not matched to a gene: 9. The germline V gene encodes CDR1 ENHRY and CDR2 SYGVKD. CDR3 residues: CATRTGDLNTGELFF. The CDR3 nucleotides are TGTGCCACCCGTACAGGGGACCTGAACACCGGGGAGCTGTTTTTT.

The chain recombines TRBV29-1 with TRBJ1-5, with TRBD1 matching 7 bases. Trimming removed 8 bases from V and 2 bases from J; junction bases left unmatched: 12. CDR1 and CDR2 (germline): SQVTM, ANQGSEA. This CDR3 is built from 15 residues. The CDR3 spells CSPFLTGTGNQPQHF. The CDR3 nucleotides are TGCAGCCCCTTCCTCACAGGGACAGGCAATCAGCCCCAGCATTTT.

The table lists this clonotype with many counts. The rearrangement links TRBV29-1 to TRBJ1-1; D gene unclear. This CDR3 contains 11 residues. Germline values: CDR1 SQVTM, CDR2 ANQGSEA. The CDR3 region is CTNRENTEAFF. DNA for the CDR3: TGCACTAATAGGGAGAACACTGAAGCTTTCTTT.

This chain connects TRBV25-1 to TRBJ1-2; unclear D gene. V was pared by 2 bases and J by 5 bases, with 15 bases between. The germline CDR1 and CDR2 sequences are MGHDK and SYGVNS. The CDR3 loop spans 15 amino acids. CDR3 in DNA: TGTGCCAGCAGTGAAGCAGGTGGAGGGAGTTATGGCTACACCTTC. Amino acid sequence: CASSEAGGGSYGYTF.

The chain carries TRBV5-1 and TRBJ1-3, with TRBD1 matching over 7 bases. The CDR3 extends over 18 amino acids. Germline V CDR1 and CDR2: SGHRS, YFSETQ. With V trimmed by 0 bases and J by 2 bases, 11 bases remained unmatched. The CDR3 sequence: CASSLAVSGGFAGNTIYF. In DNA form, the CDR3 reads TGCGCCAGCAGCTTGGCGGTGTCAGGGGGATTCGCTGGAAACACCATATATTTT.

Comments on this clonotype: One end of the junction is discordant with germline, which a read error may explain. This chain links TRBV10-3 with TRBJ2-2; no clear D. This CDR3 spans 13 amino acids. From germline, CDR1 is ENHRY and CDR2 SYGVKD. The CDR3 here is CASSETDGAELFF. DNA for the CDR3: TGTGCCAGCAGTGAAACGGACGGCGCGGAGCTGTTTTTT.

This clonotype came up a few times. V and J are TRBV7-9 and TRBJ1-2; TRBD1 matches at 8 bases. J lost 7 bases, V lost 5 bases, and 15 bases had no gene match. Germline V lookup: CDR1 SEHNR, CDR2 FQNEAQ (reference sequence). The CDR3 contains 16 residues. The CDR3: CASSQDRAGGVSGYTF. CDR3 sequence (DNA): TGTGCCAGCAGCCAAGACAGGGCAGGGGGCGTAAGTGGCTACACCTTC.

The V call is TRBV7-9, the J call TRBJ1-2; 9 positions match TRBD1. Trimming at V came to 5 bases and at J to 8 bases, leaving 3 bases not matched to a gene. The V gene's germline CDR1 is SEHNR and CDR2 FQNEAQ (reference sequence). The CDR3 is 12 residues long. The CDR3 reads CASSQGQGGYTF. CDR3 bases: TGTGCCAGCAGCCAGGGACAGGGAGGCTACACCTTC.

The chain uses TRBV19 and TRBJ1-2; D gene ambiguous. CDR1 is LNHDA, CDR2 SQIVND, per germline (reference sequence). With 1 base removed from V and 5 bases from J, the gap between germline ends came to 8 bases. The CDR3 extends over 13 amino acids. The CDR3 is CASSIVTRYGYTF. CDR3 sequence (DNA): TGTGCCAGTAGTATAGTTACAAGATATGGCTACACCTTC.

The J gene is TRBJ2-5, the V gene TRBV14, with D uncertain. Per the germline V gene, CDR1 is SGHDN and CDR2 is FVKESK. Trimming removed 4 bases from V and 10 bases from J, with 10 bases in between. The CDR3 sequence is 11 residues long. CDR3 in amino acids: CASSLGLHQYF. CDR3 DNA: TGTGCCAGCAGCCTTGGGCTCCACCAGTACTTC.

This rearrangement joins TRBV7-9 to TRBJ1-4; the match to TRBD1 covers 9 bases. V was clipped by 5 bases and J by 8 bases; unmatched bases: 12. From germline, CDR1 is SEHNR and CDR2 FQNEAQ (reference sequence). This CDR3 has 16 amino acids. The CDR3 reads CASSQEPGTGKEKLFF. The CDR3 DNA reads as TGTGCCAGCAGCCAAGAACCCGGGACAGGGAAAGAAAAACTGTTTTTT. The full variable domain, rest sourced from reference TRBV7-9 and TRBJ1-4, is DTGVSQNPRHKITKRGQNVTFRCDPISEHNRLYWYRQTLGQGPEFLTYFQNEAQLEKSRLLSDRFSAERPKGSFSTLEIQRTEQGDSAMYLCASSQEPGTGKEKLFFGSGTQLSVL.

As concerns this clonotype: The junction departs from germline at one end; a sequencing error may be responsible. V and J are TRBV2 and TRBJ1-1; D call uncertain. This CDR3 comprises 12 residues. Germline V gives CDR1 SNHLY, CDR2 FYNNEI. The CDR3: CASSEGTDEALF. CDR3 DNA sequence: TGTGCCAGCAGTGAGGGAACGGATGAAGCTCTCTTT.

This clonotype was seen only a few times. The V gene is TRBV7-3, the J gene TRBJ2-7; D ambiguous. Germline V gives CDR1 SGHTA, CDR2 FQGTGA. V lost 6 bases to trimming and J lost 9 bases, with 12 bases between them. The CDR3 sequence is 11 residues long. This CDR3 reads CASSFSFRQYF. CDR3 bases: TGTGCCAGCAGTTTTTCCTTTCGGCAGTACTTC.

The chain carries TRBV29-1 and TRBJ1-1; 8 nucleotides match TRBD1. This CDR3 comprises 14 residues. The germline CDR1 and CDR2 sequences are SQVTM and ANQGSEA. After removal of 5 bases from V and 3 bases from J, the junction contained 8 bases not matched to a gene. The CDR3 spells CSVSRTGWDTEAFF. DNA of the CDR3: TGCAGCGTTTCGAGGACAGGGTGGGACACTGAAGCTTTCTTT.